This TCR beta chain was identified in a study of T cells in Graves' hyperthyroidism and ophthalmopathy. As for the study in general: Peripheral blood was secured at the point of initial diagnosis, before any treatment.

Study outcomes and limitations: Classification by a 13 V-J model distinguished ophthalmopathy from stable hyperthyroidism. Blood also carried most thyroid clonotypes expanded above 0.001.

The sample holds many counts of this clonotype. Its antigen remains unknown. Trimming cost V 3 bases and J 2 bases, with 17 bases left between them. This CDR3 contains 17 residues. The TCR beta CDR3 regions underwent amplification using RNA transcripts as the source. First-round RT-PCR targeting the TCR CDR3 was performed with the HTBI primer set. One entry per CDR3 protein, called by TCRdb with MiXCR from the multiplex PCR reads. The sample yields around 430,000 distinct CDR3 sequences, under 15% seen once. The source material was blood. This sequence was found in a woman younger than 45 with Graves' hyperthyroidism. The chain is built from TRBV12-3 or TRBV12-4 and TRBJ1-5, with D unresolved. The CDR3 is CASSLTVGSGGNQPQHF. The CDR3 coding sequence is TGTGCCAGCAGTTTGACTGTAGGGTCCGGGGGCAATCAGCCCCAGCATTTT.